Listed below are T cell receptor beta chains from one sample, sequenced in a study of blood T cells in healthy people across ages. TCRdb re-analysed the 5' RACE reads in MiXCR, keeping a single row per CDR3 protein. The table lists roughly 680,000 distinct CDR3 sequences, over 40% of them singletons, with around an eighth in the top ten. The sequenced sample was blood. The receptors originated from a woman aged 80 or over in good health. Each CDR3 is given with its conserved first and last residue. D genes are given only for firm matches. Clone size appears in some rows only: once, few, many, or a class for an expanded clone.

>.|TRBJ2-5|TRBV20-1|.
TGCAGTGCTAGCCAGGGGCAAGAGACCCAGTACTTC
CSASQGQETQYF
>.|TRBJ2-3|TRBV20-1|TRBD1
TGCAGTGCTAGAGATCTGGGGCTTTCAAGGGGGCCGACAGATACGCAGTATTTT
CSARDLGLSRGPTDTQYF
>.|TRBJ2-3|TRBV5-1|.
TGCGCCAGCAGCCCCAGCCGGATTAGTGGAACAGATACGCAGTATTTT
CASSPSRISGTDTQYF
>.|TRBJ2-5|TRBV12-3/TRBV12-4|.
TGTGCCAGCAGTTTGACGGCGAGCGGGACCCAGTACTTC
CASSLTASGTQYF
>many|TRBJ2-1|TRBV5-1|TRBD1
TGCGCCAGCAGCTTGGGGGACAGCGGCAATGAGCAGTTCTTC
CASSLGDSGNEQFF
>many|TRBJ2-1|TRBV5-1|.
TGCGCCAGCAGCTTGGCAAGCGGTCTTAGCTCCTACAATGAGCAGTTCTTC
CASSLASGLSSYNEQFF
>.|TRBJ2-1|TRBV25-1|.
TGTGCCACCCTGGGGGGCTACAATGAGCAGTTCTTC
CATLGGYNEQFF
>.|TRBJ2-5|TRBV12-3/TRBV12-4|.
TGTGCCAGCAGCCCTAGGGGGGGCGGGAAAGAGACCCAGTACTTC
CASSPRGGGKETQYF
>.|TRBJ2-1|TRBV3-1|TRBD2
TGTGCCAGCAGCCAAGTAAGCCGCCTGGCGGGAGGGAACAATGAGCAGTTCTTC
CASSQVSRLAGGNNEQFF
>.|TRBJ1-6|TRBV7-9|.
TGTGCCAGCAGCTTACGGGACACTCTAAATTCACCCCTCCACTTT
CASSLRDTLNSPLHF
>many|TRBJ1-5|TRBV21-1|.
TGTGCCAGCAGCAAAGGAGGGGATCAGCCCCAGCATTTT
CASSKGGDQPQHF
>.|TRBJ2-2|TRBV2|TRBD2
TGTGCCAGCCGAGGTAGCGGGAGGGCCGCCGGGGAGCTGTTTTTT
CASRGSGRAAGELFF
>few|TRBJ2-2|TRBV5-1|TRBD1
TGCGCCAGCAGCTCCATGACAGGGGTGAACACCGGGGAGCTGTTTTTT
CASSSMTGVNTGELFF
>.|TRBJ2-2|TRBV29-1|.
TGCAGCGTTGGGTGGGTGAGGGGCACCGGGGAGCTGTTTTTT
CSVGWVRGTGELFF
>.|TRBJ2-7|TRBV2|.
TGTGCCAGCAGGGGCTCGGACAAAAACTACGAGCAGTACTTC
CASRGSDKNYEQYF
>few|TRBJ1-4|TRBV12-3/TRBV12-4|.
TGTGCCAGCAGTTCCGTTTCTGGTGACAGCCATAGGGGAAAACTGTTTTTT
CASSSVSGDSHRGKLFF
>.|TRBJ2-5|TRBV7-3|TRBD2
TGTGCCAGCAGCTCCGGAATAGCGGGAGGCCAGCAAGAGACCCAGTACTTC
CASSSGIAGGQQETQYF
>few|TRBJ2-2|TRBV6-1|TRBD1
TGTGCCAGCAAGTTCGACAGGGGAAACACCGGGGAGCTGTTTTTT
CASKFDRGNTGELFF
>many|TRBJ2-3|TRBV9|.
TGTGCCAGCAGCACCGGAGAGGGTGATACGCAGTATTTT
CASSTGEGDTQYF
>.|TRBJ2-7|TRBV29-1|TRBD2
TGCAGCGCCGGGACTACCTTCTACGAGCAGTACTTC
CSAGTTFYEQYF
>once|TRBJ2-7|TRBV7-9|TRBD1
TGTGCCAGCAGCTTCGGGGACAGGCTGTACTTC
CASSFGDRLYF
>.|TRBJ2-7|TRBV5-1|.
TGCGCCAGCACCCCTGGGGCCCTTCCGTCCTACGAGCAGTACTTC
CASTPGALPSYEQYF
>.|TRBJ2-1|TRBV10-3|TRBD2
TGTGCCATCAGTGAGAGTCAGGCTAGCGGAGACAACAATGAGCAGTTCTTC
CAISESQASGDNNEQFF
>once|TRBJ1-4|TRBV18|.
TGTGCCAGCTCACCACGTTCTCCCGGAGGGACAACTAATGAAAAACTGTTTTTT
CASSPRSPGGTTNEKLFF
>many|TRBJ2-7|TRBV2|TRBD1
TGTGCCAGCAGTGACCAGGGGGCCACCTACGAGCAGTACTTC
CASSDQGATYEQYF
>few|TRBJ1-2|TRBV19|.
TGTGCCAGTAGTGCCTTGGCAGCTTTCCGGAACTATGGCTACACCTTC
CASSALAAFRNYGYTF
>.|TRBJ2-5|TRBV24-1|.
TGTGCCACCAGTGACCCGACGGGCGGGGAGACCCAGTACTTC
CATSDPTGGETQYF
>.|TRBJ2-7|TRBV27|.
TGTGCCAGCAGTTTTTACGACAGGATCCACGAGCAGTACTTC
CASSFYDRIHEQYF
>.|TRBJ1-1|TRBV6-6|.
TGTGCCGGGGGGGGCGCTGAAGCTTTCTTT
CAGGGAEAFF
>.|TRBJ2-7|TRBV10-3|.
TGTGCCATCAGTGAGGAGGGTCTCTCCTACGAGCAGTACTTC
CAISEEGLSYEQYF
>.|TRBJ2-7|TRBV27|.
TGTGCCAGCAGTGTGGAGCAGGACTACGAGCAGTACTTC
CASSVEQDYEQYF
>.|TRBJ2-7|TRBV20-1|.
TGCAGTGCTAGCTTACAGTCCGCCTACGAGCAGTACTTC
CSASLQSAYEQYF
>.|TRBJ1-4|TRBV12-3/TRBV12-4|.
TGTACCAGCAGTCCCACAGGGTCAGAAGAAAAACTGTTTTTT
CTSSPTGSEEKLFF
>few|TRBJ2-4|TRBV9|.
TGTGCCAGCAGCGTAGATCCAGGGGAAGGAGTCAAAAACATTCAGTACTTC
CASSVDPGEGVKNIQYF
>few|TRBJ1-1|TRBV29-1|.
TGCAGCGTTGAAAGGGCCTTGAACACTGAAGCTTTCTTT
CSVERALNTEAFF
>.|TRBJ2-4|TRBV9|.
TGTGCCAGCAGCTCCACAGGGACAGCCAAAAACATTCAGTACTTC
CASSSTGTAKNIQYF
>few|TRBJ2-7|TRBV10-3|.
TGTGCCATCAGTGATGAGGGTGACTCCTACGAGCAGTACTTC
CAISDEGDSYEQYF
>once|TRBJ2-3|TRBV7-2|.
TGTGCCAGCAGCTTAGAGGCGATCACAGATACGCAGTATTTT
CASSLEAITDTQYF
>many|TRBJ2-1|TRBV11-2|TRBD2
TGTGCCAGCAGCATCCGACTAGCGGGAGGGGGCCGTTCTGAGCAGTTCTTC
CASSIRLAGGGRSEQFF
>few|TRBJ2-1|TRBV3-1|.
TGTGCCAGCAGCCAAGGGTCTCGGGAGAAGTTCTTC
CASSQGSREKFF
>many|TRBJ2-7|TRBV3-1|.
TGTGCCAGCAGCCAAGAACGGCACCGAGACTTGAACTCCTACGAGCAGTACTTC
CASSQERHRDLNSYEQYF
>.|TRBJ1-2|TRBV5-1|.
TGCGCCAGCAGGGCCGAGACAGGCGCCGGCTACACCTTC
CASRAETGAGYTF
>many|TRBJ1-2|TRBV6-2/TRBV6-3|TRBD1
TGTGCCAGCAGTTCCCTGGACAGGGGAATCTATGGCTACACCTTC
CASSSLDRGIYGYTF
>once|TRBJ1-3|TRBV6-6|.
TGTGCCAGTTCCACATCGCGGGCCCGTGGAAACACCATACATTTT
CASSTSRARGNTIHF
>.|TRBJ1-2|TRBV20-1|.
TGCAGTGCTAGAGAGTCAGCCTATGGCTACACCTTC
CSARESAYGYTF
>.|TRBJ2-1|TRBV3-1|TRBD2
TGTGCCAGCAGCAAAGGGACTAGCGGGAAACTCTACTACAATGAGCAGTTCTTC
CASSKGTSGKLYYNEQFF
>many|TRBJ2-3|TRBV12-3/TRBV12-4|.
TGTGCCAGCAGTTTTCGGCAGGGAAGCACAGATACGCAGTATTTT
CASSFRQGSTDTQYF
>few|TRBJ2-3|TRBV28|.
TGTGCCAGCAGTTTAGGAGGGGGGGCCGCAGATACGCAGTATTTT
CASSLGGGAADTQYF
>many|TRBJ1-5|TRBV12-3/TRBV12-4|.
TGTGCCAGCAGTACAGCGTATAGCAATCAGCCCCAGCATTTT
CASSTAYSNQPQHF
>many|TRBJ2-5|TRBV29-1|.
TGCAGCGTTGAAGGACAGGTACAGACCCAGTACTTC
CSVEGQVQTQYF
>.|TRBJ2-3|TRBV29-1|.
TGCAGCTCCGATTCCACGAGCACAGATACGCAGTATTTT
CSSDSTSTDTQYF
>once|TRBJ2-1|TRBV6-4|.
TGTGCCAGCAGTGACGCGGCCTACAATGAGCAGTTCTTC
CASSDAAYNEQFF
>few|TRBJ2-3|TRBV9|.
TGTGCCAGCAGCGGCAGCCCCCTACAGGGATCCACAGATACGCAGTATTTT
CASSGSPLQGSTDTQYF
>.|TRBJ2-5|TRBV27|.
TGTGCCAGCAGGTCCCAGGGACGGGGGTGGGAGACCCAGTACTTC
CASRSQGRGWETQYF
>few|TRBJ2-5|TRBV20-1|.
TGCAGTGCTCGCCTCGCCGTAGCCAATGAGCAGTACTTC
CSARLAVANEQYF
>.|TRBJ2-5|TRBV29-1|TRBD1
TGCAGCGTGGGACAGGCGAATCGGTTGGAGACCCAGTACTTC
CSVGQANRLETQYF
>few|TRBJ2-2|TRBV20-1|.
TGCAGTGCTCCCCGGGGCGGACAGACCGGGGAGCTGTTTTTT
CSAPRGGQTGELFF